Detailed here is one T cell receptor (beta chain). The antigen is not known. The sample's time point: blood 2 weeks post-SBRT. Treatment indicated: 15 Gy SBRT to primary tumor, nephrectomy 4 weeks later. The sample originates from a study of radiation and T cells in renal cell carcinoma. Whole-study results and caveats: No pretreatment tumor biopsies were available for baseline clonotypes. From baseline, blood top tumor clonotypes peaked at 2 weeks post-radiation.

Sequencing used immunoSEQ multiplex PCR; TCRdb keeps in-frame clones, though not all of them. This table has some 130,000 clones, 80% to 90% appearing once. Trimming at V came to 3 bases and at J to 4 bases, leaving 8 bases not matched to a gene. Germline values: CDR1 SGHNT, CDR2 YENEEA. This CDR3 region has 16 residues. The input for sequencing was blood, taken from a patient whose treatment included radiotherapy and nephrectomy. The receptor comes from a woman aged 55-70 years with renal cell carcinoma. The chain employs TRBV11-3 and TRBJ2-5, with 10 nucleotides matching TRBD2. DNA of the CDR3: TGTGCCAGCAGCTTTGGCAAGCGGGGGGGCGCAGAGACCCAGTACTTC. Translated, it gives CASSFGKRGGAETQYF.